This is a list of T cell receptor beta chains from one sample in a study of long-term antiretroviral therapy in people with HIV. Sequencing used immunoSEQ multiplex PCR; TCRdb keeps in-frame clones, though not all of them. Of about 25,000 clones listed, 65% to 90% are singletons. This material consisted of unsorted PBMCs, taken 1.2 years after starting antiretroviral therapy. These TCRs come from a man between 50 and 59 years old with HIV. CDR3s include the opening cysteine and the closing phenylalanine or tryptophan.

V: TRBV7-3
J: TRBJ1-2
CDR3: CASRPSAAPNYGYTF

V: TRBV11-2
J: TRBJ1-4
CDR3: CASSLIFGQGEKLFF

V: TRBV4-2
J: TRBJ2-1
CDR3: CASSQEESSYNEQFF

V: TRBV5-6
J: TRBJ1-5
CDR3: CASSLRRSNQPQHF

V: TRBV5-1
J: TRBJ2-7
CDR3: CASSLATAYEQYF

V: TRBV6-5
J: TRBJ1-1
CDR3: CASSPIQGRKAFF

V: TRBV18
J: TRBJ2-5
CDR3: CASSPPSAETQYF

V: TRBV5-8
J: TRBJ1-5
CDR3: CASSFAGRSNQPQHF

V: TRBV27
J: TRBJ2-1
CDR3: CASKGTSRNNEQFF

V: TRBV2
J: TRBJ1-2
CDR3: CASTGSRYGYTF

V: TRBV28
J: TRBJ2-7
CDR3: CASSFQGSSYEQYF

V: TRBV5-1
J: TRBJ1-2
CDR3: CASSLGQGPNYGYTF

V: TRBV14
J: TRBJ1-2
CDR3: CASSQGPGHYGYTF

V: TRBV13
J: TRBJ2-7
CDR3: CASSLGPAWDLPYEQYF

V: TRBV18
J: TRBJ1-1
CDR3: CASSPRGNTEAFF